The rows below give T cell receptor beta chains drawn from one sample of a study of cytomegalovirus exposure and HLA in healthy donors. The assay was immunoSEQ multiplex PCR, and TCRdb's table has in-frame clones only and misses some. The sample contains approximately 170,000 clones, roughly 72% of which appear only once. Specimen: PBMCs. The source of these receptors is a woman aged 40 to 55 in good health and CMV-seronegative. The CDR3 runs from the conserved cysteine through the conserved F or W. D genes are given only for firm matches. Rows give clone size only sometimes, using once, few, many, or a class for an expanded clone.

d_gene	v_gene	abundance	len	j_gene	CDR3nt	CDR3aa
TRBD1	TRBV5-4	few	16	TRBJ1-2	TGTGCCAGCAGCTTGGCCTCCGGGACAGGGGGATATGGCTACACCTTC	CASSLASGTGGYGYTF
TRBD2	TRBV5-6	-	16	TRBJ2-7	TGTGCCAGCAGCTTGAGAGGCGGGAGGGGTGACCACGAGCAGTACTTC	CASSLRGGRGDHEQYF
TRBD2	TRBV9	few	15	TRBJ2-3	TGTGCCAGCAGCGTCGGTCTAGCGGGGGGGGATACGCAGTATTTT	CASSVGLAGGDTQYF
-	TRBV4-1	-	15	TRBJ1-1	TGCGCCAGCAGCCAAGAGTTCGCTATGAACACTGAAGCTTTCTTT	CASSQEFAMNTEAFF
TRBD2	TRBV5-1	-	15	TRBJ2-7	TGCGCCAGCAGCTTGGAAGGAGATTCAGGGAGGGGTCTTCGCTTC	CASSLEGDSGRGLRF
TRBD2	TRBV6-5	-	15	TRBJ2-1	TGTGCCAGCAGTTACGGGGGACTAGCGGTCAATGAGCAGTTCTTC	CASSYGGLAVNEQFF
-	TRBV30	-	16	TRBJ2-5	TGTGCCTGGAGTGTAAGTCCCGGAGGGGGCGGGAAGACCCAGTACTTC	CAWSVSPGGGGKTQYF
TRBD2	TRBV2	-	14	TRBJ2-1	TGTGCCAGCACTGGCGGGAGCTCCTACAATGAGCAGTTCTTC	CASTGGSSYNEQFF
TRBD1	TRBV5-1	once	15	TRBJ1-4	TGCGCCAGCAGCCTGGGAGGGACAGGGGATGAAAAACTGTTTTTT	CASSLGGTGDEKLFF
-	TRBV7-3	-	12	TRBJ2-1	TGTGCCAGCAGCCTAACTCAGGGTGAGCAGTTCTTC	CASSLTQGEQFF
-	TRBV6-1	few	13	TRBJ2-3	TGTGCCAGCAGTGAAGGGACTACAGATACGCAGTATTTT	CASSEGTTDTQYF
-	TRBV19	-	14	TRBJ2-6	TGTGCCAGTAGTACGGGGTCTGGGGCCAACGTCCTGACTTTC	CASSTGSGANVLTF
-	TRBV19	-	13	TRBJ2-5	TGTGCCAGTAGCGCCACAGTTCAAGAGACCCAGTACTTC	CASSATVQETQYF
TRBD1	TRBV5-6	-	18	TRBJ2-3	TGTGCCAGCAGCCCCATCGGGACAGGGGGCGCAAGCACAGATACGCAGTATTTT	CASSPIGTGGASTDTQYF
TRBD1	TRBV28	-	14	TRBJ1-2	TGTGCCAGCAGTTTACGGGACAGGTACTATGGCTACACCTTC	CASSLRDRYYGYTF
TRBD2	TRBV5-1	-	16	TRBJ2-5	TGCGCCAGCAGCATCGGCCGACTAGCGGGACAAGAGACCCAGTACTTC	CASSIGRLAGQETQYF
-	TRBV28	-	14	TRBJ1-1	TGTGCCAGCAGTTCGTGGGGAGTGGACACTGAAGCTTTCTTT	CASSSWGVDTEAFF
-	TRBV5-1	-	15	TRBJ2-5	TGCGCCAGCAGCACAGGGACGGGGAGTCAAGAGACCCAGTACTTC	CASSTGTGSQETQYF
-	TRBV2	-	11	TRBJ1-2	TGTGCCACCCGGACACTCCCTGGCTACCCCTTC	CATRTLPGYPF
TRBD1	TRBV18	-	13	TRBJ1-2	TGTGCCAGCTCACCCGACAGGGACTATGGCTACACCTTC	CASSPDRDYGYTF
-	TRBV5-1	-	16	TRBJ2-2	TGCGCCAGCAGCTTGGAGTCAGCGAGGAACACCGGGGAGCTGTTTTTT	CASSLESARNTGELFF
-	TRBV6-6	-	13	TRBJ1-2	TGTGCCAGCAGACTGACGGAGAACTATGGCTACACCTTC	CASRLTENYGYTF
-	TRBV19	-	15	TRBJ1-1	TGTGCCAGTAGTATAGATTGGGCCTCGGGAACTGAAGCTTTCTTT	CASSIDWASGTEAFF
-	TRBV6-1	-	13	TRBJ2-7	TGTGCCAGCAATCCGAGGGTGGACAGCGGACGGTACTTC	CASNPRVDSGRYF
-	TRBV19	-	15	TRBJ1-1	TGTGCCAGTAGTTCTTCGGCAGGAATGAACACTGAAGCTTTCTTT	CASSSSAGMNTEAFF
-	TRBV5-6	-	17	TRBJ1-3	TGTGCCAGCAGCGCCGGGACTAGCGGATTCTCTGGAAACACCATATATTTT	CASSAGTSGFSGNTIYF
-	TRBV18	-	14	TRBJ2-1	TGTGCCAGCTCACGAGTCCTGTCCTACAATGAGCAGTTCTTC	CASSRVLSYNEQFF
-	TRBV6-6	-	14	TRBJ1-1	TGTGCCAGCAGCCAGACAGGTTATTGGACTGAAGCTTTCTTT	CASSQTGYWTEAFF
-	TRBV6-5	-	14	TRBJ1-1	TGTGCCAGCAGTTTTTCCCAGGGGAACACTGAAGCTTTCTTT	CASSFSQGNTEAFF
-	TRBV2	once	14	TRBJ1-4	TGTGCCAGCAGTGGGGGCACATGGCATGAAAAACTGTTTTTT	CASSGGTWHEKLFF
TRBD1	TRBV5-4	-	15	TRBJ1-2	TGTGCCAGCAGCCCACAGGGGGCTCTCGGCTATGGCTACACCTTC	CASSPQGALGYGYTF
TRBD1	TRBV7-9	-	14	TRBJ2-3	TGTGCCAGCAGCATCCGGACAGGGGCAGATACGCAGTATTTT	CASSIRTGADTQYF
-	TRBV30	few	13	TRBJ1-3	TGTGCCGGTGACAGAGACTCTGGAAACACCATATATTTT	CAGDRDSGNTIYF
TRBD1	TRBV30	-	14	TRBJ1-4	TGTGCCTGGGGAGAGGGGGCGCCGGGTGAAAAACTGTTTTTT	CAWGEGAPGEKLFF
TRBD1	TRBV5-6	-	14	TRBJ1-1	TGTGCCAGCAGCTCTACAGGGGGCGTATTGATAGCTTTCTTT	CASSSTGGVLIAFF
-	TRBV2	-	14	TRBJ2-7	TGTGCCAGCAGTGGAAAAAGGGCGGGCAACGAGCAGTACTTC	CASSGKRAGNEQYF
TRBD1	TRBV10-1	-	17	TRBJ1-1	TGCGCCAGCAGGGGAGGGACAGGGGGCAGAAAGGACACTGAAGCTTTCTTT	CASRGGTGGRKDTEAFF
-	TRBV6-5	once	15	TRBJ2-2	TGTGCCAGCGGGATGGGGAGCCCGAACACCGGGGAGCTGTTTTTT	CASGMGSPNTGELFF
TRBD1	TRBV6-1	once	14	TRBJ1-5	TGTGCCACCGAGACAGGGTGGGGCAATCAGCCCCAGCATTTT	CATETGWGNQPQHF
TRBD1	TRBV2	-	14	TRBJ2-7	TGTGCCAGCACCTTCGGGACAGAGCTCTACGAGCAGTACTTC	CASTFGTELYEQYF
-	TRBV28	once	18	TRBJ2-5	TGTGCCAGCAGTTCTGGCACAGGGTCTACCTTTAGAGGAGAGACCCAGTACTTC	CASSSGTGSTFRGETQYF
-	TRBV28	-	15	TRBJ1-2	TGTGCCAGCAAGGATGGACAGACAGTGAGCTATGGCTACACCTTC	CASKDGQTVSYGYTF
-	TRBV5-1	-	13	TRBJ1-2	TGCGCCAGCAGCCCGGACAAATCCTATGGCTACACCTTC	CASSPDKSYGYTF
TRBD2	TRBV5-1	-	15	TRBJ2-1	TGCGCCACGACCTTGGGGACTAGCGTAGCCAATGAGCAGTTCTTC	CATTLGTSVANEQFF
TRBD2	TRBV27	-	14	TRBJ2-3	TGTGCCAGCAGGGGACTAGCGGGGGGAGATACGCAGTATTTT	CASRGLAGGDTQYF